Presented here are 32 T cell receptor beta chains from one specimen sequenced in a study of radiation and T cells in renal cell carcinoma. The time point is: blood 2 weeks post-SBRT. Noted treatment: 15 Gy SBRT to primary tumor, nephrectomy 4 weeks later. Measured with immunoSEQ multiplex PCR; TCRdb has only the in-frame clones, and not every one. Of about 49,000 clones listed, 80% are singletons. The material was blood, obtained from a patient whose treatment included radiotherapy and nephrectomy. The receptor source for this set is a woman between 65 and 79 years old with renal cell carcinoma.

The CDR3 region has the DNA TGTGCCAGGAGGACAGTGAACACAGATACGCAGTATTTT. As protein: CARRTVNTDTQYF. The chain employs TRBV19 and TRBJ2-3, with D perhaps matching TRBD1 (6 bases). V was clipped by 9 bases and J by 2 bases, with 12 bases between them. The CDR3 extends over 13 amino acids. CDR1 is LNHDA, CDR2 SQIVND, per germline (reference sequence).

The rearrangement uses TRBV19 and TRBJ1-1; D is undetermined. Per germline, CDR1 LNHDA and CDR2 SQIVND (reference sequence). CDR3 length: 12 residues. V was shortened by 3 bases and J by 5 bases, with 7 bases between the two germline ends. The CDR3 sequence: CASSIIGTEAFF. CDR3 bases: TGTGCCAGTAGTATCATAGGGACTGAAGCTTTCTTT.

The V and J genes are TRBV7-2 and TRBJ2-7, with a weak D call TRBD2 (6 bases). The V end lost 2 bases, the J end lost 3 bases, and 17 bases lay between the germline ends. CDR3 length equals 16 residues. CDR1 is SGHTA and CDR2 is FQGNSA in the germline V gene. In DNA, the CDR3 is TGTGCCAGCAGCTTAATCACGTTTCGCGGGAACTACGAGCAGTACTTC. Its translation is CASSLITFRGNYEQYF.

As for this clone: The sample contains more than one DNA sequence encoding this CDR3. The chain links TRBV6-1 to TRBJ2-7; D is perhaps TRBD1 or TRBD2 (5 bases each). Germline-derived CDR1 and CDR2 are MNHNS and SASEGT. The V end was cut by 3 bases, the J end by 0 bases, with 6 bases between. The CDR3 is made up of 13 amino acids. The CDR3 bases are TGTGCCAGCAGTGACGGGGCCTCCTACGAGCAGTACTTC. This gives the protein CASSDGASYEQYF.

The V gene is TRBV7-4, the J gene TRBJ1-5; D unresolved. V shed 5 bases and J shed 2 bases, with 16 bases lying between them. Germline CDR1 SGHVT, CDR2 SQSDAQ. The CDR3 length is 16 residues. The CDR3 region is CASSTPVSAGNQPQHF. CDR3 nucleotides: TGTGCCAGCAGCACCCCCGTATCGGCGGGCAATCAGCCCCAGCATTTT.

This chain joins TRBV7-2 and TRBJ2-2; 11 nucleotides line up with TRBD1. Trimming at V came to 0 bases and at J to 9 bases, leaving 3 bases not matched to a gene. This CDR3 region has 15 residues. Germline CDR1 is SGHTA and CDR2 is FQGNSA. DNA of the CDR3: TGTGCCAGCAGCTTAGCGGACAGGGGGCGCCGGGAGCTGTTTTTT. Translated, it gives CASSLADRGRRELFF.

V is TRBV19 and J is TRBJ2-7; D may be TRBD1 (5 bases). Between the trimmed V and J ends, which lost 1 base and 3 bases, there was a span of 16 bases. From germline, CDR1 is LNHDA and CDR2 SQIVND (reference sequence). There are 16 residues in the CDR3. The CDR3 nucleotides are TGTGCCAGTAGTATAGGGAGTGGGGCGAGAGTCTACGAGCAGTACTTC. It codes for CASSIGSGARVYEQYF.

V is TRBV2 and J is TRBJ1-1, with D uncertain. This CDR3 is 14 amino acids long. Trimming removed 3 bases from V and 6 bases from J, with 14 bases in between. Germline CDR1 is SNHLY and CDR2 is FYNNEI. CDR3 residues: CASSDGRYPAEAFF. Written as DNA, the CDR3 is TGTGCCAGCAGTGATGGCCGCTACCCCGCTGAAGCTTTCTTT.

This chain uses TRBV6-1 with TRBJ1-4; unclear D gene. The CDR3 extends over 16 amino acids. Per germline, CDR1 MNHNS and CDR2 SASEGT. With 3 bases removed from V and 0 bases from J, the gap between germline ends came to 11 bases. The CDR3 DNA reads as TGTGCCAGCAGTGAGGGTCTTTCCACAACTAATGAAAAACTGTTTTTT. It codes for CASSEGLSTTNEKLFF.

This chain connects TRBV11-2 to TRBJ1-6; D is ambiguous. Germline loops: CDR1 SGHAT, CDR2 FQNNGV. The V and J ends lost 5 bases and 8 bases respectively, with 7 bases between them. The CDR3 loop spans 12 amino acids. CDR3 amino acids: CASSEEHSPLHF. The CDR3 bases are TGTGCCAGCAGCGAAGAGCATTCACCCCTCCACTTT. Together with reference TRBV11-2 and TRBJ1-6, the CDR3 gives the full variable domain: EAGVAQSPRYKIIEKRQSVAFWCNPISGHATLYWYQQILGQGPKLLIQFQNNGVVDDSQLPKDRFSAERLKGVDSTLKIQPAKLEDSAVYLCASSEEHSPLHFGNGTRLTVT.

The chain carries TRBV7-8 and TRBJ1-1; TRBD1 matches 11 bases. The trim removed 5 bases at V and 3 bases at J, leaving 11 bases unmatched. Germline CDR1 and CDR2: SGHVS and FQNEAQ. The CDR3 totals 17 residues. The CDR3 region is CASSPEDRGLADTEAFF. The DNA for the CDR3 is TGTGCCAGCAGCCCCGAGGACAGGGGGCTAGCGGACACTGAAGCTTTCTTT.

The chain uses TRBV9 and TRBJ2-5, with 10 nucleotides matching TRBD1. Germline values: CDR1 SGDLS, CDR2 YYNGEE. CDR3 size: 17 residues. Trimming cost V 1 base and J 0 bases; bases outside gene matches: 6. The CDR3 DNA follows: TGTGCCAGCAGCGTAAGTGTGACAGGGGGCCACCAAGAGACCCAGTACTTC. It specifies CASSVSVTGGHQETQYF.

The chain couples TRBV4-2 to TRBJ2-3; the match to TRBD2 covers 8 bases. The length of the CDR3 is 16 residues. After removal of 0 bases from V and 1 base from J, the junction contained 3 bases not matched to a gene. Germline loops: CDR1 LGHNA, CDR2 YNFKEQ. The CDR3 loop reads CASSQERSGGTDTQYF. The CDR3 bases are TGTGCCAGCAGCCAAGAACGTAGCGGGGGCACAGATACGCAGTATTTT.

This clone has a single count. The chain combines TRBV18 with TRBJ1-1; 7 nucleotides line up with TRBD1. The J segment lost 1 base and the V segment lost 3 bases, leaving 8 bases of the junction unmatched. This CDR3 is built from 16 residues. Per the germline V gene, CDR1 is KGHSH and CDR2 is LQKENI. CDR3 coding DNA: TGTGCCAGCTCACCTAGGGGGAGGGGGCAGAACACTGAAGCTTTCTTT. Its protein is CASSPRGRGQNTEAFF.

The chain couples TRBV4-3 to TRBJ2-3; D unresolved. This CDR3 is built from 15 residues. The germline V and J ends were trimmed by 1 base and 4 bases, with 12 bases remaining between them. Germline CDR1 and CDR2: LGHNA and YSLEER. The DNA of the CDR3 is TGCGCCAGCAGCCAAGGACTCAAAAGGTCAGATACGCAGTATTTT. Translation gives CASSQGLKRSDTQYF.

The CDR3 reads CATSRDGGIQYF. The CDR3 DNA reads as TGTGCCACCAGCAGAGATGGGGGCATTCAGTACTTC. The chain carries TRBV15 and TRBJ2-4; D is perhaps TRBD1 or TRBD2 (5 bases each). The CDR3 loop spans 12 amino acids. The V end was cut by 0 bases, the J end by 9 bases, with 6 bases between. Germline V gene lookup returns CDR1 LNHNV and CDR2 YYDKDF (reference sequence).

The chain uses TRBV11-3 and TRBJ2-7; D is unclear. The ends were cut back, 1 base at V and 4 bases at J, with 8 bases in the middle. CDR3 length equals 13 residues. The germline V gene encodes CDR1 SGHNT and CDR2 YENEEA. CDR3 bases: TGTGCCAGCAGCTTAGGGTCGGAATACGAGCAGTACTTC. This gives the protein CASSLGSEYEQYF. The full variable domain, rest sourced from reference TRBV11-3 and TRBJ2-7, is EAGVVQSPRYKIIEKKQPVAFWCNPISGHNTLYWYLQNLGQGPELLIRYENEEAVDDSQLPKDRFSAERLKGVDSTLKIQPAELGDSAVYLCASSLGSEYEQYFGPGTRLTVT.

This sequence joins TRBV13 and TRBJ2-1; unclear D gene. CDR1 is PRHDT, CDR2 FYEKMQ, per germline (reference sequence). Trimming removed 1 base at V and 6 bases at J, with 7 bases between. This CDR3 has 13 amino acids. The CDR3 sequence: CASSLDYGNEQFF. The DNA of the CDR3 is TGTGCCAGCAGCTTAGACTATGGCAATGAGCAGTTCTTC.

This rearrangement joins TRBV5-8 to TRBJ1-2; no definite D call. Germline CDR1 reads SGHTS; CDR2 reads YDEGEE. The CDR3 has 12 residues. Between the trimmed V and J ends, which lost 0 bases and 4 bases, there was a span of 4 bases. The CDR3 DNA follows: TGTGCCAGCAGCTTGGAAAGCTATGGCTACACCTTC. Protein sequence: CASSLESYGYTF.

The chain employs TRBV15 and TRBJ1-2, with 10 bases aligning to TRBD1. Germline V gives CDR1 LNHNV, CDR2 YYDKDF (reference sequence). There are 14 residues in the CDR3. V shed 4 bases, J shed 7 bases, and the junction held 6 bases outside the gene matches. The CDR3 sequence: CATSKAGTGVGYTF. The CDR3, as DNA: TGTGCCACCAGCAAAGCCGGGACAGGGGTTGGCTACACCTTC.

The CDR3 DNA reads as TGTGCCAGCAGCGTAGTCGCGGAGGGGGAGCTGTTTTTT. It specifies CASSVVAEGELFF. The J gene is TRBJ2-2, the V gene TRBV9; D is unresolved. This CDR3 region has 13 residues. The V gene's germline CDR1 is SGDLS and CDR2 YYNGEE. Trimming stripped 0 bases from V and 8 bases from J, with 8 bases between. Full variable domain (outside the CDR3, taken from reference TRBV9 and TRBJ2-2): DSGVTQTPKHLITATGQRVTLRCSPRSGDLSVYWYQQSLDQGLQFLIQYYNGEERAKGNILERFSAQQFPDLHSELNLSSLELGDSALYFCASSVVAEGELFFGEGSRLTVL.

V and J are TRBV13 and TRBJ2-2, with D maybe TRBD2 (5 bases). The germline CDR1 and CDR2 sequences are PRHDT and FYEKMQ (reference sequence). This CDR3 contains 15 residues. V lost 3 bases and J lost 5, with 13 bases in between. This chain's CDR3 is CASSFRPRGTGELFF. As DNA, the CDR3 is TGTGCCAGCAGCTTTCGCCCTCGGGGAACCGGGGAGCTGTTTTTT.

DNA of the CDR3: TGTGCCAGCTATTCGATCGGGGACTATGGCTACACCTTC. It encodes CASYSIGDYGYTF. V and J are TRBV6-5 and TRBJ1-2; D not resolved. V was cut by 8 bases and J by 3 bases, with 13 bases left in between. Looked up from germline, CDR1 is MNHEY and CDR2 is SVGAGI. There are 13 residues in the CDR3.

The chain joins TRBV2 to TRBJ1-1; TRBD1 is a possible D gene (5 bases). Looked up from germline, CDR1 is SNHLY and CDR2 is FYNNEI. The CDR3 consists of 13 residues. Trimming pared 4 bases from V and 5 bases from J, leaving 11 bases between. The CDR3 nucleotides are TGTGCCAGCAGTGCCGGGACTCTGACTGAAGCTTTCTTT. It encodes CASSAGTLTEAFF. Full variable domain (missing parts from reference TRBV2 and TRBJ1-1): EPEVTQTPSHQVTQMGQEVILRCVPISNHLYFYWYRQILGQKVEFLVSFYNNEISEKSEIFDDQFSVERPDGSNFTLKIRSTKLEDSAMYFCASSAGTLTEAFFGQGTRLTVV.

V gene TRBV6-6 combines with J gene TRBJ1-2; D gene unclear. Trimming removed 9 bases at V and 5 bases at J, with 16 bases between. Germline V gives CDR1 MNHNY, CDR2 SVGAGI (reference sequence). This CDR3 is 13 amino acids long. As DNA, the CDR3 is TGTGCCAGTACGGTCGTGGCCGCTTATGGCTACACCTTC. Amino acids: CASTVVAAYGYTF.

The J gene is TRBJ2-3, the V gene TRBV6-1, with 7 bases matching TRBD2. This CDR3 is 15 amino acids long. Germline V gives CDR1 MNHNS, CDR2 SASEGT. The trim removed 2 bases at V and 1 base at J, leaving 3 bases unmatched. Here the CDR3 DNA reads TGTGCCAGCAGTGAACATGGGGGGGGCACAGATACGCAGTATTTT. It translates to CASSEHGGGTDTQYF.

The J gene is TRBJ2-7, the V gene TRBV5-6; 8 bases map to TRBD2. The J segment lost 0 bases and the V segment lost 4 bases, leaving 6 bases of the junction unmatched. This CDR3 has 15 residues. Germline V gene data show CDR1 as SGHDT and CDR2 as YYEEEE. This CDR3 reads CASSLTGTSSYEQYF. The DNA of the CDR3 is TGTGCCAGCAGCCTGACCGGGACTAGCTCCTACGAGCAGTACTTC.

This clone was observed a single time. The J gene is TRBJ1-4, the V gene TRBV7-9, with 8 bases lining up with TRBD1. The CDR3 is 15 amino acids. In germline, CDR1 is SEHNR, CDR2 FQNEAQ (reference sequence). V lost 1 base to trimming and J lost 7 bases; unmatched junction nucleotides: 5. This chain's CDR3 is CASSLGSGGSEKLFF. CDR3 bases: TGTGCCAGCAGCTTAGGCTCAGGGGGCAGTGAAAAACTGTTTTTT.

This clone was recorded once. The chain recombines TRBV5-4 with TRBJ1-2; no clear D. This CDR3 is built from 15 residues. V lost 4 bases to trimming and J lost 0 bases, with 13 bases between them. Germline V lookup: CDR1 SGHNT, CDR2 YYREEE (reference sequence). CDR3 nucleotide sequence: TGTGCCAGCAGCCATCAACGGACCTCTAACTATGGCTACACCTTC. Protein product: CASSHQRTSNYGYTF.

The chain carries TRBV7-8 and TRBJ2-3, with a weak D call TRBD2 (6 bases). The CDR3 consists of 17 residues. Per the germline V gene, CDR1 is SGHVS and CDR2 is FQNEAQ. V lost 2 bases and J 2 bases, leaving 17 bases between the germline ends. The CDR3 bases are TGTGCCAGCAGCTTATTACTAGCCATAATAGACACAGATACGCAGTATTTT. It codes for CASSLLLAIIDTDTQYF. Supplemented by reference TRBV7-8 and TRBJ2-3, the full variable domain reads GAGVSQSPRYKVAKRGQDVALRCDPISGHVSLFWYQQALGQGPEFLTYFQNEAQLDKSGLPSDRFFAERPEGSVSTLKIQRTQQEDSAVYLCASSLLLAIIDTDTQYFGPGTRLTVL.

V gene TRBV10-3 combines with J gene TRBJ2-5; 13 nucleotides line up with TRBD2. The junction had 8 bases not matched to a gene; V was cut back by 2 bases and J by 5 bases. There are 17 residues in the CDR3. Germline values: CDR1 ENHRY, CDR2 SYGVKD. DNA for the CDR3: TGTGCCATCAGTGAGGCAAGACTAGCGGGGGGCGGGGAGACCCAGTACTTC. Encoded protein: CAISEARLAGGGETQYF.

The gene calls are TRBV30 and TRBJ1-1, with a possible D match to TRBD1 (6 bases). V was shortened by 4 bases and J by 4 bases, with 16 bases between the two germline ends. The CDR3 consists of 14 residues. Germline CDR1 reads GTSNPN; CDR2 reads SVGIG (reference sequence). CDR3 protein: CAWTALGGSTEAFF. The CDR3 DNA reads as TGTGCCTGGACCGCCCTAGGGGGGTCCACTGAAGCTTTCTTT.